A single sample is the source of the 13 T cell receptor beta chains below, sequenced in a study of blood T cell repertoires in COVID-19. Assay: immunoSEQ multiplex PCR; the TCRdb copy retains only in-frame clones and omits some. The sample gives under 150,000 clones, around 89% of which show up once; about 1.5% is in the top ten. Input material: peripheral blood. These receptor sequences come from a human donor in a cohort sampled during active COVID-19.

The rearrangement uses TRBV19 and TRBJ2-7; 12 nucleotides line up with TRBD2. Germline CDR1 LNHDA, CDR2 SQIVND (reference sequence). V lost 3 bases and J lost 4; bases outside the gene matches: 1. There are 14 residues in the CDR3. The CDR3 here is CASSIGTSGYEQYF. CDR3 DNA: TGTGCCAGTAGTATCGGGACTAGCGGGTACGAGCAGTACTTC.

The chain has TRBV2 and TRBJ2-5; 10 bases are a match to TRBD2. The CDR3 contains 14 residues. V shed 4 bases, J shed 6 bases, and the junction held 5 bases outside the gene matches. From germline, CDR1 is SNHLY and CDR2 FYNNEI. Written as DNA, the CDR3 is TGTGCCAGCAGTGTGAGCGGGGGGGCCAAGACCCAGTACTTC. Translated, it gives CASSVSGGAKTQYF.

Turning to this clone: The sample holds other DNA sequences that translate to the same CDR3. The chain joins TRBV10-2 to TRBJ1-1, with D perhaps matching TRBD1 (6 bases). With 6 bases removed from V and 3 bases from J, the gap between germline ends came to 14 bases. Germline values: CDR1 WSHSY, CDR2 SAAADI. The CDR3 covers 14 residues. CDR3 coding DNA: TGCGCCAGCAGCGACTGGACAGAACACACTGAAGCTTTCTTT. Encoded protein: CASSDWTEHTEAFF.

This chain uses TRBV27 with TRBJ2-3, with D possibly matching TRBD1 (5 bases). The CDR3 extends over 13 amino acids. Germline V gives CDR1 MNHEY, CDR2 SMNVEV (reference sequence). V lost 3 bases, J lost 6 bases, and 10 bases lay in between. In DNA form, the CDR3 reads TGTGCCAGCAGTTTCACAGGTTCGGATACGCAGTATTTT. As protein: CASSFTGSDTQYF.

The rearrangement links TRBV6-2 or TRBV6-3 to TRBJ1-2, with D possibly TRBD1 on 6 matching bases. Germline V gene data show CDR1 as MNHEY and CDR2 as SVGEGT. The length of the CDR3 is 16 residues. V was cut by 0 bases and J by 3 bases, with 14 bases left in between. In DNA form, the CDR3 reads TGTGCCAGCAGTTACTCGACCAGGGAGGGGGACTATGGCTACACCTTC. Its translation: CASSYSTREGDYGYTF.

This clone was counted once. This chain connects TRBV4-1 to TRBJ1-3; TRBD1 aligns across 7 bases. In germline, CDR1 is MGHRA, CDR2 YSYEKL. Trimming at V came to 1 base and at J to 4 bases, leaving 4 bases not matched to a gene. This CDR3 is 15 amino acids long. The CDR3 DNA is TGCGCCAGCAGCCAAGGGGCGGGACAGGGAAACACCATATATTTT. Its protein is CASSQGAGQGNTIYF.

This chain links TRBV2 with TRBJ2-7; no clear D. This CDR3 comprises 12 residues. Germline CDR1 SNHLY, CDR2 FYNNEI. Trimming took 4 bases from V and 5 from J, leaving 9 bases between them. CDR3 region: CASSATSDEQYF. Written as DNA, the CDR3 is TGTGCCAGCAGTGCCACCAGCGACGAGCAGTACTTC.

The CDR3: CSVEGPAGSPAGELFF. Here the CDR3 DNA reads TGCAGCGTTGAGGGGCCAGCGGGGTCGCCGGCCGGGGAGCTGTTTTTT. The chain employs TRBV29-1 and TRBJ2-2, with 7 bases lining up with TRBD2. Germline V gives CDR1 SQVTM, CDR2 ANQGSEA. The junction had 13 bases not matched to a gene; V was cut back by 3 bases and J by 6 bases. This CDR3 spans 16 amino acids.

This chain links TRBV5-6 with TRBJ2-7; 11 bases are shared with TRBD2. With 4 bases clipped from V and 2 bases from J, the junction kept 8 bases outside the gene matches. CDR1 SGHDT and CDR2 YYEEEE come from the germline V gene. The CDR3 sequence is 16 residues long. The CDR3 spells CASSRAYSGGAYEQYF. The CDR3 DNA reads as TGTGCCAGCAGCCGGGCCTATAGCGGGGGGGCCTACGAGCAGTACTTC.

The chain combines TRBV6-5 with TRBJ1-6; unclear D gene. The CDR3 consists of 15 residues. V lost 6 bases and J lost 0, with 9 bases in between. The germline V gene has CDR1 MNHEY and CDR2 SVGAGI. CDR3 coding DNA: TGTGCCAGCAGCCTCAGTGGCTCCTATAATTCACCCCTCCACTTT. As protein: CASSLSGSYNSPLHF.

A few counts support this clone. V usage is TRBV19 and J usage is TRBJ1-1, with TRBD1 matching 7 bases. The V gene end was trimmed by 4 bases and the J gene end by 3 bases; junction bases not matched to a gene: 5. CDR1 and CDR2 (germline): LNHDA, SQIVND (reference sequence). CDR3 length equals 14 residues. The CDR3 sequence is CASSKWDSHTEAFF. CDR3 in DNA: TGTGCCAGTAGTAAATGGGACAGCCACACTGAAGCTTTCTTT.

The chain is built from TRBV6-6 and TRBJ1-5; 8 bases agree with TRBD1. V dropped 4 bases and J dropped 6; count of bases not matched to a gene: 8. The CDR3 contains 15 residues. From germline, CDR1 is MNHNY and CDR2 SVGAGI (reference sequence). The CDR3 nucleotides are TGTGCCAGCAGTTCCCCAGGACAGGGTGGTCAGCCCCAGCATTTT. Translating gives CASSSPGQGGQPQHF.

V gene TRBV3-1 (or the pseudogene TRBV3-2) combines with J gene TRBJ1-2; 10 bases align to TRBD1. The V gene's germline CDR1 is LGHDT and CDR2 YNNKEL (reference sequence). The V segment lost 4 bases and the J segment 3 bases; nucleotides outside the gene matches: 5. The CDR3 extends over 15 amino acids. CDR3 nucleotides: TGTGCCAGCAGCCCTTGGACAGGGGGGGACTATGGCTACACCTTC. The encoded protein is CASSPWTGGDYGYTF.